The 5 T cell receptor beta chains listed next were all sequenced from one sample in a study of T-cell memory formation after mild COVID-19. TCRdb re-called the 5' RACE reads with MiXCR, one entry per CDR3 protein. Seen here are 400,000 to 450,000 distinct CDR3 sequences, 18% observed once, and the top ten hold roughly 21%. Sequenced: PBMCs or a T cell subset sorted from them (not recorded which). The receptors derive from a man between 18 and 35 years old who had mild COVID-19 (a few samples of this study predate the infection). Cell type and time point are not known.

The rearrangement links TRBV7-2 to TRBJ1-3, with D perhaps matching TRBD1 (6 bases). V dropped 1 base and J dropped 3 bases, with 10 bases sitting between them. CDR1 is SGHTA, CDR2 FQGNSA, per germline. CDR3 length equals 15 residues. DNA of the CDR3: TGTGCCAGCAGCTTAGACTCGACAGGTGGAAACACCATATATTTT. Amino acid sequence: CASSLDSTGGNTIYF.

The sample holds a few counts of this clonotype. The J gene is TRBJ1-1, the V gene TRBV12-3 or TRBV12-4, with a weak D call TRBD1 (5 bases). Deletions cut 2 bases from V and 5 bases from J, with 9 bases between. This CDR3 has 13 amino acids. In nucleotides, the CDR3 is TGTGCCAGCAGTTTACCACAGGTAACTGAAGCTTTCTTT. Translating it yields CASSLPQVTEAFF.

This clonotype turned up a few times. The gene calls are TRBV7-2 and TRBJ2-7, with D perhaps assigned TRBD1 or TRBD2 (5 bases each). CDR1 SGHTA and CDR2 FQGNSA come from the germline V gene. The CDR3 length is 15 residues. Between the trimmed V and J ends, which lost 3 bases and 2 bases, there was a span of 14 bases. CDR3 sequence reads: CASSFTSGRPYEQYF. In nucleotides, the CDR3 is TGTGCCAGCAGCTTCACCTCGGGGCGACCCTACGAGCAGTACTTC.

This clonotype was observed a handful of times. V and J are TRBV7-2 and TRBJ2-3; D not resolved. Germline values: CDR1 SGHTA, CDR2 FQGNSA. This CDR3 is built from 15 residues. V shed 5 bases and J shed 0 bases, with 12 bases lying between them. DNA for the CDR3: TGTGCCAGCAGCCGAAGTTACTTAAGCACAGATACGCAGTATTTT. Its translation is CASSRSYLSTDTQYF.

This sequence joins TRBV6-1 and TRBJ1-1; D not certain. Trimming stripped 4 bases from V and 1 base from J, with 10 bases between. CDR3 length: 14 amino acids. Germline V lookup: CDR1 MNHNS, CDR2 SASEGT. The CDR3 nucleotides read TGTGCCAGCAGTGTGACGCACCGGAACACTGAAGCTTTCTTT. Amino acid sequence: CASSVTHRNTEAFF.